This T cell receptor (beta chain) was found in a study of shared clonotypes between healthy human individuals. Sequencing used immunoSEQ multiplex PCR; TCRdb keeps in-frame clones, though not all of them. Among approximately 1.5 million clones listed, approximately 98.5% were seen once. Germline V gene lookup returns CDR1 KGHSH and CDR2 LQKENI. This CDR3 has 13 amino acids. V gave up 5 bases and J gave up 1 base, with 8 bases separating them. Sequencing input: naive CD4+ T cells sorted from blood. Noted subset: CD45RA+ positively selected. The V gene is TRBV18, the J gene TRBJ1-1; D is unclear. The origin of this receptor is a man aged 30 to 39 in good health. CDR3 protein: CASSDSRNTEAFF. The CDR3 nucleotides are TGTGCCAGCTCAGACTCGCGGAACACTGAAGCTTTCTTT.